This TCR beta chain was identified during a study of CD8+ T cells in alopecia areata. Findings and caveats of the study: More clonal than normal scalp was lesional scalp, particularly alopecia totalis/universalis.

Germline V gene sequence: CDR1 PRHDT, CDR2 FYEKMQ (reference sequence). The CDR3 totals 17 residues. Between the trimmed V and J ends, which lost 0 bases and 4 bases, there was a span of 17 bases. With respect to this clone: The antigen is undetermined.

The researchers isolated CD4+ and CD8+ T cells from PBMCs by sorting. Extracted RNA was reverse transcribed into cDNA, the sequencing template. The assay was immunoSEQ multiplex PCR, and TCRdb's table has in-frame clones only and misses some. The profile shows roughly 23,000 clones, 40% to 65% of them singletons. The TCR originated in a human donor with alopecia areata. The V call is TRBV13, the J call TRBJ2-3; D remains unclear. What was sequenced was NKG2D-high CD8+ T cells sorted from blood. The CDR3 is CASSLGVGNRVSDTQYF. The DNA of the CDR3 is TGTGCCAGCAGCTTAGGGGTAGGAAACCGGGTTTCAGATACGCAGTATTTT.